This TCR beta chain was recorded in a study of blood T cell repertoires in COVID-19. Study details: Nucleic acid was either cDNA or gDNA, and it came from T cells, B-cell-depleted T cells, or PBMCs.

Those enrolled, adults aged roughly 18 to 90 years, came from around 24 US areas. Symptom resolution, clearance, or two negative PCRs marked the recovered donors of Cohort 3. Sequencing was performed with immunoSEQ multiplex PCR; in TCRdb, only in-frame clones are kept and a portion is missing. In the table there are roughly 160,000 clones, roughly 87% of which are singletons. Germline CDR1 and CDR2: MDHEN and SYDVKM. This CDR3 contains 13 residues. Trimming pared 7 bases from V and 3 bases from J, leaving 13 bases between. The sample taken for sequencing was PBMCs or T cells enriched from blood (not recorded which). The source of this sequence is a woman in her 50s who had recovered from COVID-19. This rearrangement joins TRBV28 to TRBJ2-7; D possibly corresponds to TRBD2 (6 bases). This chain's CDR3 is CASTPTGSYEQYF. In DNA, the CDR3 is TGTGCCAGCACCCCGACCGGGAGCTACGAGCAGTACTTC.